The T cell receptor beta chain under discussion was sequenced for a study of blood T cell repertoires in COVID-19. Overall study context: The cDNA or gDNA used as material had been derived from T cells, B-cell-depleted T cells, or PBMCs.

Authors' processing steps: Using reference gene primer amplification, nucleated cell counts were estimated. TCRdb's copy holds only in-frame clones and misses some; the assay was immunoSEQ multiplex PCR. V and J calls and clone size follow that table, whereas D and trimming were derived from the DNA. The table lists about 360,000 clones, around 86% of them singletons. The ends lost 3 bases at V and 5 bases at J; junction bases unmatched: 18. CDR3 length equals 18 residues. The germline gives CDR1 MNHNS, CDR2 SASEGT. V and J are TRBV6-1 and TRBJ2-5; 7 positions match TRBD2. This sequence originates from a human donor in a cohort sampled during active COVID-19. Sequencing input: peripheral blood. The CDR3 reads CASSELPPLAVRGETQYF. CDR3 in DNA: TGTGCCAGCAGTGAGCTCCCCCCTCTAGCGGTCAGAGGGGAGACCCAGTACTTC.